This T cell receptor beta chain was sequenced for a study of cytomegalovirus exposure and HLA in healthy donors. About the study: Within the Caucasian-associated ancestry cluster were more than 75% of the approximately 400 genotyped donors.

General study findings and limits: In vitro checks showed that three CMV-associated chains really do target CMV antigens. A missense variant in DCLRE1C was later tied to TCR beta V- and J-gene trimming.

In regard to this clone: Its matching antigen is unknown.

After removal of 7 bases from V and 0 bases from J, the junction contained 15 bases not matched to a gene. The CDR3 runs 18 residues. CDR1 ENHRY and CDR2 SYGVKD come from the germline V gene. PCR primers comprised 60 Vbeta and 13 Jbeta primers. TCRdb's table, derived via immunoSEQ multiplex PCR, lists solely in-frame clones and lacks some. The table lists just over 150,000 clones, over 70% of them singletons. The sample was PBMCs. The receptor's source is a woman aged 25 to 39 in good health and CMV-seronegative. The chain combines TRBV10-3 with TRBJ1-3; TRBD1 aligns across 7 bases. The chain's CDR3 is CAITDRAAKGISGNTIYF. CDR3 coding DNA: TGTGCCATCACTGACAGGGCGGCAAAAGGAATCTCTGGAAACACCATATATTTT.